The 17 T cell receptor beta chains below come from one sample, sequenced in a study of T cell changes during pregnancy in multiple sclerosis. Produced via immunoSEQ multiplex PCR; TCRdb's table is partial and in-frame only. Counted here are under 110,000 clones, approximately 90% occurring once; the ten biggest clones make up roughly 1.5%. Sample: peripheral blood, taken after pregnancy. The source is a female donor with multiple sclerosis, enrolled in a pregnancy study.

This chain connects TRBV10-2 to TRBJ2-7; D possibly corresponds to TRBD1 (5 bases). Germline assignment: CDR1 WSHSY and CDR2 SAAADI. V was cut by 7 bases and J by 1 base, with 14 bases left in between. The CDR3 is made up of 14 amino acids. The CDR3 nucleotides are TGCGCCAGCAATCCAACAGGAGAGTCCTACGAGCAGTACTTC. As protein: CASNPTGESYEQYF.

The V gene is TRBV30, the J gene TRBJ2-5, with D maybe TRBD1 (5 bases). CDR1 is GTSNPN, CDR2 SVGIG, per germline (reference sequence). The CDR3 length is 14 residues. The ends were cut back, 2 bases at V and 2 bases at J, with 12 bases in the middle. The CDR3 protein is CAWSLGLGQETQYF. The CDR3 coding sequence is TGTGCCTGGAGTTTGGGGCTCGGGCAAGAGACCCAGTACTTC.

This clone was counted once. The rearrangement links TRBV7-2 to TRBJ1-4; D may be TRBD1 (5 bases). Trimming cost V 3 bases and J 4 bases, with 9 bases left between them. CDR3 size: 14 residues. Germline assignment: CDR1 SGHTA and CDR2 FQGNSA. Here the CDR3 reads CASSLSRGNEKLFF. The CDR3 nucleotides are TGTGCCAGCAGCTTGTCAAGGGGTAATGAAAAACTGTTTTTT.

This rearrangement joins TRBV5-1 to TRBJ2-3; tentative D call: TRBD2 (6 bases). Germline values: CDR1 SGHRS, CDR2 YFSETQ. This CDR3 is built from 19 residues. Trimming stripped 0 bases from V and 6 bases from J, with 26 bases between. The CDR3 reads CASSLVNAGPVPGSDTQYF. CDR3 coding DNA: TGCGCCAGCAGCTTGGTGAATGCGGGGCCCGTCCCGGGCAGCGATACGCAGTATTTT. Together with reference TRBV5-1 and TRBJ2-3, the CDR3 gives the full variable domain: KAGVTQTPRYLIKTRGQQVTLSCSPISGHRSVSWYQQTPGQGLQFLFEYFSETQRNKGNFPGRFSGRQFSNSRSEMNVSTLELGDSALYLCASSLVNAGPVPGSDTQYFGPGTRLTVL.

This chain uses TRBV2 with TRBJ1-5, with unresolved D. The length of the CDR3 is 13 residues. In germline, CDR1 is SNHLY, CDR2 FYNNEI. Trimming removed 4 bases from V and 4 bases from J, with 8 bases in between. Here the CDR3 DNA reads TGTGCCAGCAGTGTTGGCCCTAATCAGCCCCAGCATTTT. This sequence encodes CASSVGPNQPQHF.

The chain carries TRBV30 and TRBJ2-1, with 10 bases aligning to TRBD2. The CDR3 has 15 residues. Germline trimming cut 1 base from V and 8 bases from J; bases unmatched to any gene: 8. Germline V gene data show CDR1 as GTSNPN and CDR2 as SVGIG (reference sequence). The DNA for the CDR3 is TGTGCCTGGAGTGGACTTAGCGGGAGGTACTATGAGCAGTTCTTC. Translating it yields CAWSGLSGRYYEQFF.

CDR3 sequence: CASSVGPTTRDSGTDTQYF. The DNA for the CDR3 is TGTGCCAGCAGCGTAGGACCCACGACTAGGGATTCAGGCACAGATACGCAGTATTTT. The chain carries TRBV9 and TRBJ2-3; D is possibly TRBD2 (6 bases). The CDR3 runs to 19 residues. The V gene lost 0 bases and the J gene lost 1 base, with 21 bases spanning the gap. The V gene's germline CDR1 is SGDLS and CDR2 YYNGEE.

The chain combines TRBV2 with TRBJ2-6; D possibly corresponds to TRBD1 (5 bases). CDR3 length: 17 residues. V was clipped by 6 bases and J by 0 bases, with 15 bases between them. CDR1 is SNHLY, CDR2 FYNNEI, per germline. In DNA, the CDR3 is TGTGCCAGCAGGCAGTGGCAGGGCCCCTCTGGGGCCAACGTCCTGACTTTC. Residues: CASRQWQGPSGANVLTF. Together with reference TRBV2 and TRBJ2-6, the CDR3 gives the full variable domain: EPEVTQTPSHQVTQMGQEVILRCVPISNHLYFYWYRQILGQKVEFLVSFYNNEISEKSEIFDDQFSVERPDGSNFTLKIRSTKLEDSAMYFCASRQWQGPSGANVLTFGAGSRLTVL.

The chain employs TRBV11-2 and TRBJ1-2; weak D call: TRBD1 (5 bases). Germline assignment: CDR1 SGHAT and CDR2 FQNNGV. The V end lost 5 bases, the J end lost 4 bases, and 26 bases lay between the germline ends. The CDR3 covers 18 residues. The chain's CDR3 is CASSPPISGVGNIYGYTF. The CDR3 DNA reads as TGTGCCAGCAGCCCTCCTATTTCGGGGGTCGGAAATATCTATGGCTACACCTTC.

The chain employs TRBV6-1 and TRBJ2-1; 9 bases are a match to TRBD1. This CDR3 is 15 amino acids long. From germline, CDR1 is MNHNS and CDR2 SASEGT. The J segment lost 2 bases and the V segment lost 6 bases, leaving 5 bases of the junction unmatched. The CDR3, as DNA: TGTGCCAGCAGGCTACAGGGGGCTACCTACAATGAGCAGTTCTTC. Translated, it gives CASRLQGATYNEQFF.

This clone was seen a handful of times. The chain has TRBV19 and TRBJ1-1; the match to TRBD1 covers 9 bases. The CDR3 loop spans 16 amino acids. With 9 bases clipped from V and 1 base from J, the junction kept 12 bases outside the gene matches. CDR1 LNHDA and CDR2 SQIVND come from the germline V gene (reference sequence). The CDR3 region is CASSRYRGPGNTEAFF. CDR3 bases: TGTGCCAGCTCCCGGTACAGGGGGCCGGGGAACACTGAAGCTTTCTTT.

The chain has TRBV15 and TRBJ1-5; D might be TRBD1 (6 bases). There are 16 residues in the CDR3. CDR1 is LNHNV, CDR2 YYDKDF, per germline (reference sequence). V was shortened by 3 bases and J by 8 bases, with 20 bases between the two germline ends. The chain's CDR3 is CATSRGRGSPGKPQHF. CDR3 bases: TGTGCCACCAGCAGGGGGAGGGGGTCACCTGGCAAGCCCCAGCATTTT.

The chain joins TRBV11-2 to TRBJ2-5; TRBD1 aligns across 10 bases. This CDR3 has 15 amino acids. V gave up 3 bases and J gave up 2 bases; unmatched junction bases: 3. Germline CDR1 reads SGHAT; CDR2 reads FQNNGV. The CDR3 DNA reads as TGTGCCAGCAGCTTCGACAGGGGGCCACAAGAGACCCAGTACTTC. It translates to CASSFDRGPQETQYF.

The V gene is TRBV28, the J gene TRBJ1-2, with D unresolved. The CDR3 contains 12 residues. V was shortened by 6 bases and J by 7 bases, with 12 bases between the two germline ends. Germline assignment: CDR1 MDHEN and CDR2 SYDVKM. The CDR3 is CASSLLGSGYTF. DNA of the CDR3: TGTGCCAGCAGCTTACTCGGTTCTGGCTACACCTTC.

A single count supports this clone. This chain joins TRBV27 and TRBJ1-2; D possibly corresponds to TRBD1 (6 bases). The CDR3 covers 15 residues. CDR1 is MNHEY and CDR2 is SMNVEV in the germline V gene (reference sequence). V was shortened by 5 bases and J by 4 bases, with 17 bases between the two germline ends. CDR3 nucleotides: TGTGCCAGCAGTAGCTCCTCAGGGGTGGCCTATGGCTACACCTTC. As protein: CASSSSSGVAYGYTF.

The gene calls are TRBV11-2 and TRBJ1-6, with 8 bases fitting TRBD1. Germline loops: CDR1 SGHAT, CDR2 FQNNGV. The CDR3 has 17 residues. J lost 0 bases, V lost 4 bases, and 5 bases had no gene match. The CDR3 region is CASSYYRGGSYNSPLHF. CDR3 in DNA: TGTGCCAGCAGCTATTACAGGGGGGGCTCCTATAATTCACCCCTCCACTTT. The full variable domain, rest sourced from reference TRBV11-2 and TRBJ1-6, is EAGVAQSPRYKIIEKRQSVAFWCNPISGHATLYWYQQILGQGPKLLIQFQNNGVVDDSQLPKDRFSAERLKGVDSTLKIQPAKLEDSAVYLCASSYYRGGSYNSPLHFGNGTRLTVT.

The DNA for the CDR3 is TGTGCCAGCAGCCAAGTCGGCGGCGGCAGTACCTCTGGAAACACCATATATTTT. This encodes CASSQVGGGSTSGNTIYF. The chain recombines TRBV4-2 with TRBJ1-3; D not certain. This CDR3 spans 18 amino acids. Per germline, CDR1 LGHNA and CDR2 YNFKEQ. The V end was cut by 1 base, the J end by 0 bases, with 16 bases between.